The T cell receptor beta chain described here comes from a study of CD8+CD57+ T cells in acquired aplastic anemia. Findings of the study overall: Significance was not reached for CD8+ Simpson's diversity between patients and controls.

This clonotype has a handful of counts. What it binds is unknown. The template for TCR beta VDJ and CDR3 sequence profiling was genomic DNA. TCRdb reprocessed the reads with MiXCR, giving one entry per CDR3 protein. The repertoire has about 150,000 distinct CDR3 sequences, about 48% of them found once; the top ten carry less than 15%. Germline CDR1 and CDR2: ENHRY and SYGVKD. V lost 6 bases, J lost 2 bases, and 10 bases lay in between. The CDR3 loop spans 13 amino acids. Patients picked for sequencing had shown CD8+CD57+ cell expansion detected by flow cytometry. The study sampled blood from patients who had received no therapy.

What was sequenced was sorted CD4+, CD8+, or CD8+CD57+ T cells (not recorded which) from PBMCs. The rearrangement joins TRBV10-3 to TRBJ2-5, with D tentatively TRBD1 (5 bases). The receptor was derived from a human donor with aplastic anemia. CDR3 bases: TGTGCCATCAGGACAGTGGGGCAAGAGACCCAGTACTTC. This sequence encodes CAIRTVGQETQYF.